Included here is one T cell receptor beta chain sequence, with context. Germline assignment: CDR1 SGDLS and CDR2 YYNGEE. The V gene lost 5 bases and the J gene lost 1 base, with 12 bases spanning the gap. The CDR3 extends over 14 amino acids. The record originates from a study of blood T cell repertoires in COVID-19. Sequencing used immunoSEQ multiplex PCR; TCRdb keeps in-frame clones, though not all of them. Seen here are around 150,000 clones, approximately 88% observed once, and the top ten hold 10%. The origin of this receptor is a man in his 60s with active or convalescent COVID-19. The sequenced sample was peripheral blood. The genes are TRBV9 and TRBJ1-1; no firm D call. CDR3 sequence: CASRPRGENTEAFF. The CDR3 DNA sequence: TGTGCCAGCAGACCGAGAGGTGAGAACACTGAAGCTTTCTTT.